One and the same sample provided the 17 T cell receptor beta chains below, sequenced in a study of blood T cell repertoires in COVID-19. Libraries were prepared by immunoSEQ multiplex PCR; TCRdb keeps only in-frame clonotypes and omits some of them. The data show 200,000 to 300,000 clones, 75% to 90% seen once. The specimen was peripheral blood. These receptors all come from a middle-aged woman who had recovered from COVID-19.

Here the CDR3 DNA reads TGCGCCAGCAGTGTCGACCCGACAGGGGTTGGAAACACCATATATTTT. Its translation is CASSVDPTGVGNTIYF. V usage is TRBV5-1 and J usage is TRBJ1-3; 8 positions match TRBD1. V lost 5 bases to trimming and J lost 3 bases; unmatched junction nucleotides: 10. The V gene's germline CDR1 is SGHRS and CDR2 YFSETQ. This CDR3 comprises 16 residues.

The rearrangement joins TRBV30 to TRBJ1-2; TRBD1 agrees at 8 bases. The CDR3 totals 13 residues. V lost 8 bases to trimming and J lost 4 bases; unmatched junction nucleotides: 9. Germline CDR1 reads GTSNPN; CDR2 reads SVGIG (reference sequence). The CDR3 is CALKGQESYGYTF. For the CDR3, the DNA is TGTGCCCTCAAGGGACAGGAAAGCTATGGCTACACCTTC. Full variable domain (rest looked up from reference TRBV30 and TRBJ1-2): SQTIHQWPATLVQPVGSPLSLECTVEGTSNPNLYWYRQAAGRGLQLLFYSVGIGQISSEVPQNLSASRPQDRQFILSSKKLLLSDSGFYLCALKGQESYGYTFGSGTRLTVV.

The V call is TRBV2, the J call TRBJ2-7; D possibly corresponds to TRBD1 (6 bases). Between the trimmed V and J ends, which lost 8 bases and 1 base, there was a span of 12 bases. This CDR3 comprises 13 residues. The germline V gene encodes CDR1 SNHLY and CDR2 FYNNEI. CDR3 sequence: CASQGHPSYEQYF. CDR3 sequence (DNA): TGTGCCAGCCAGGGACATCCGTCCTACGAGCAGTACTTC.

This sequence joins TRBV6-6 and TRBJ1-1, with unresolved D. This CDR3 is 13 amino acids long. Trimming left V 2 bases short and J 4 bases short, with 8 bases between. Germline V gene sequence: CDR1 MNHNY, CDR2 SVGAGI (reference sequence). The CDR3 spells CASSYPDFTEAFF. CDR3 in DNA: TGTGCCAGCAGTTACCCCGACTTCACTGAAGCTTTCTTT.

The rearrangement uses TRBV4-1 and TRBJ2-5; TRBD1 agrees at 9 bases. CDR1 is MGHRA, CDR2 YSYEKL, per germline. CDR3 length: 16 amino acids. The J segment lost 5 bases and the V segment lost 0 bases, leaving 7 bases of the junction unmatched. The CDR3: CASSQEGGQGRETQYF. The CDR3 region has the DNA TGCGCCAGCAGCCAAGAAGGGGGACAGGGTCGGGAGACCCAGTACTTC.

The chain has TRBV18 and TRBJ1-1, with TRBD1 as a possible D gene (5 bases). The CDR3 has 14 amino acids. Germline V lookup: CDR1 KGHSH, CDR2 LQKENI. With 5 bases removed from V and 5 bases from J, the gap between germline ends came to 15 bases. CDR3 region: CASSNQGGGTEAFF. The CDR3 bases are TGTGCCAGCTCAAATCAGGGAGGTGGGACTGAAGCTTTCTTT.

The chain recombines TRBV5-6 with TRBJ1-3; D unclear. CDR3 length equals 12 residues. Per the germline V gene, CDR1 is SGHDT and CDR2 is YYEEEE. Trimming pared 4 bases from V and 8 bases from J, leaving 10 bases between. The CDR3 region has the DNA TGTGCCAGCAGCCGATTAGTGGACACCATATATTTT. Residues: CASSRLVDTIYF. Full variable domain (outside the CDR3, taken from reference TRBV5-6 and TRBJ1-3): DAGVTQSPTHLIKTRGQQVTLRCSPKSGHDTVSWYQQALGQGPQFIFQYYEEEERQRGNFPDRFSGHQFPNYSSELNVNALLLGDSALYLCASSRLVDTIYFGEGSWLTVV.

The CDR3 bases are TGTGCCAGCAGCGACTGGCCCGGGACAGGGGGGGACGAGCAGTACTTC. Translated, it gives CASSDWPGTGGDEQYF. The chain has TRBV5-4 and TRBJ2-7; 11 nucleotides agree with TRBD1. The V gene end was trimmed by 4 bases and the J gene end by 5 bases; junction bases not matched to a gene: 11. The CDR3 covers 16 residues. Germline values: CDR1 SGHNT, CDR2 YYREEE (reference sequence).

This chain links TRBV5-1 with TRBJ2-1; 11 nucleotides agree with TRBD2. The CDR3 is 15 amino acids. Looked up from germline, CDR1 is SGHRS and CDR2 is YFSETQ. V shed 2 bases, J shed 7 bases, and the junction held 5 bases outside the gene matches. For the CDR3, the DNA is TGCGCCAGCAGCTTCGGTAGCGGGGGGGCAAATGAGCAGTTCTTC. Amino acid sequence: CASSFGSGGANEQFF.

The chain carries TRBV5-6 and TRBJ1-1; D possibly corresponds to TRBD1 (5 bases). From germline, CDR1 is SGHDT and CDR2 YYEEEE. Trimming took off 4 bases at V and 5 bases at J, with 18 bases between the two ends. The CDR3 covers 15 residues. The CDR3 sequence is CASSPEGWGGTEAFF. The CDR3 region has the DNA TGTGCCAGCAGCCCGGAGGGTTGGGGGGGGACTGAAGCTTTCTTT.

The rearrangement links TRBV9 to TRBJ2-6, with D unclear. Germline CDR1 SGDLS, CDR2 YYNGEE. This CDR3 has 15 amino acids. V was pared by 4 bases and J by 0 bases, with 8 bases between. For the CDR3, the DNA is TGTGCCAGCAGCACTTACAGCTCTGGGGCCAACGTCCTGACTTTC. Residues: CASSTYSSGANVLTF. The whole variable domain, remainder taken from reference TRBV9 and TRBJ2-6, is DSGVTQTPKHLITATGQRVTLRCSPRSGDLSVYWYQQSLDQGLQFLIQYYNGEERAKGNILERFSAQQFPDLHSELNLSSLELGDSALYFCASSTYSSGANVLTFGAGSRLTVL.

The chain uses TRBV2 and TRBJ1-2, with D perhaps matching TRBD1 (5 bases). CDR1 is SNHLY and CDR2 is FYNNEI in the germline V gene. The CDR3 length is 13 residues. V lost 11 bases to trimming and J lost 3 bases, with 16 bases between them. For the CDR3, the DNA is TGTGCCTATTCGGCCAGGGAGGACTATGGCTACACCTTC. It is translated as CAYSAREDYGYTF.

This chain connects TRBV5-1 to TRBJ2-7; 9 bases are a match to TRBD1. Germline V gene data show CDR1 as SGHRS and CDR2 as YFSETQ. V lost 7 bases and J lost 2; bases outside the gene matches: 7. The CDR3 is 14 residues long. The CDR3 DNA reads as TGCGCCAGCCGCCTGGGACAGGGAACCTACGAGCAGTACTTC. This encodes CASRLGQGTYEQYF. The entire variable domain, with the rest obtained from reference TRBV5-1 and TRBJ2-7, is as follows: KAGVTQTPRYLIKTRGQQVTLSCSPISGHRSVSWYQQTPGQGLQFLFEYFSETQRNKGNFPGRFSGRQFSNSRSEMNVSTLELGDSALYLCASRLGQGTYEQYFGPGTRLTVT.

The J gene is TRBJ2-1, the V gene TRBV2; TRBD2 aligns across 10 bases. The CDR3 runs 13 residues. Germline loops: CDR1 SNHLY, CDR2 FYNNEI. With 5 bases clipped from V and 10 bases from J, the junction kept 5 bases outside the gene matches. CDR3 protein: CASSWTSGVEQFF. CDR3 nucleotides: TGTGCCAGCAGTTGGACTAGCGGAGTCGAGCAGTTCTTC.

This rearrangement joins TRBV2 to TRBJ1-2; 10 bases align to TRBD1. V dropped 5 bases and J dropped 8; count of bases not matched to a gene: 8. CDR1 is SNHLY and CDR2 is FYNNEI in the germline V gene. The CDR3 loop spans 14 amino acids. The CDR3 nucleotides are TGTGCCAGCAGTCTTTCCGGGACAGGGGAGGGCTACACCTTC. It translates to CASSLSGTGEGYTF.

This clone was seen a handful of times. The gene calls are TRBV6-2 or TRBV6-3 and TRBJ1-6; D is perhaps TRBD1 (5 bases). Germline CDR1 and CDR2: MNHEY and SVGEGT. This CDR3 contains 16 residues. The V gene lost 1 base and the J gene lost 5 bases, with 12 bases spanning the gap. CDR3 bases: TGTGCCAGCAGTTACTATCCGGGACTCAATAATTCACCCCTCCACTTT. Its translation: CASSYYPGLNNSPLHF.

In this sample, this clone turned up a few times. The V call is TRBV29-1, the J call TRBJ2-1; 9 bases are a match to TRBD2. CDR3 size: 16 residues. Germline values: CDR1 SQVTM, CDR2 ANQGSEA. The trim removed 6 bases at V and 3 bases at J, leaving 12 bases unmatched. The CDR3 reads CSVSGLRTSVYNEQFF. The CDR3, as DNA: TGCAGCGTATCAGGTTTGCGGACTAGCGTCTACAATGAGCAGTTCTTC.